The 20 T cell receptor beta chains below were found in one sample sequenced in a study of cytomegalovirus exposure and HLA in healthy donors. 13 Jbeta primers and 60 Vbeta primers were used for the PCR. The assay was immunoSEQ multiplex PCR, and TCRdb's table has in-frame clones only and misses some. The sample yields some 120,000 clones, roughly 79% seen once. Sequencing was carried out using PBMCs. These receptors came from a man in his thirties or forties in good health and CMV-seronegative.

This clone has just a few counts. The CDR3 region is CASKRTANTEAFF. The CDR3 coding sequence is TGTGCCAGCAAGCGGACGGCGAACACTGAAGCTTTCTTT. The rearrangement links TRBV6-5 to TRBJ1-1; D gene ambiguous. CDR1 is MNHEY and CDR2 is SVGAGI in the germline V gene. The CDR3 has 13 residues. The V gene lost 7 bases and the J gene lost 1 base, with 10 bases spanning the gap.

The chain joins TRBV7-8 to TRBJ1-5, with 9 bases lining up with TRBD1. Per the germline V gene, CDR1 is SGHVS and CDR2 is FQNEAQ. This CDR3 comprises 18 residues. Trimming took 6 bases from V and 0 from J; bases not matched to a gene: 12. CDR3 DNA: TGTGCCAGCAGTCCGGAAGTAACAGGGGGCTATAGCAATCAGCCCCAGCATTTT. Protein product: CASSPEVTGGYSNQPQHF.

This clone has more than one count but fewer than ten. This sequence joins TRBV6-5 and TRBJ2-1; 11 bases are a match to TRBD2. The germline V gene has CDR1 MNHEY and CDR2 SVGAGI. After removal of 0 bases from V and 7 bases from J, the junction contained 5 bases not matched to a gene. This CDR3 spans 16 amino acids. CDR3 coding DNA: TGTGCCAGCAGTTACTCGATCACTAGCGGGAGTAATGAGCAGTTCTTC. This encodes CASSYSITSGSNEQFF.

This clone was seen a few times. The chain joins TRBV28 to TRBJ2-7; 7 nucleotides match TRBD1. There are 15 residues in the CDR3. Germline V gene sequence: CDR1 MDHEN, CDR2 SYDVKM. After removal of 6 bases from V and 1 base from J, the junction contained 9 bases not matched to a gene. CDR3: CASSPTGVRSYEQYF. The CDR3 coding sequence is TGTGCCAGCAGCCCAACAGGGGTAAGGTCCTACGAGCAGTACTTC.

This chain connects TRBV5-1 to TRBJ1-1, with D unresolved. The CDR3 is made up of 15 amino acids. CDR1 and CDR2 (germline): SGHRS, YFSETQ. Trimming shortened V by 0 bases and J by 0 bases, and 9 bases separated the two germline ends. CDR3 amino acids: CASSLAAGMNTEAFF. Here the CDR3 DNA reads TGCGCCAGCAGCTTGGCCGCGGGTATGAACACTGAAGCTTTCTTT. Supplemented by reference TRBV5-1 and TRBJ1-1, the full variable domain reads KAGVTQTPRYLIKTRGQQVTLSCSPISGHRSVSWYQQTPGQGLQFLFEYFSETQRNKGNFPGRFSGRQFSNSRSEMNVSTLELGDSALYLCASSLAAGMNTEAFFGQGTRLTVV.

The genes are TRBV28 and TRBJ2-7, with 7 bases fitting TRBD1. From germline, CDR1 is MDHEN and CDR2 SYDVKM. This CDR3 has 14 residues. V dropped 6 bases and J dropped 0; count of bases not matched to a gene: 5. The CDR3 region is CASRQQGSSYEQYF. CDR3 bases: TGTGCCAGCAGACAACAGGGGAGCTCCTACGAGCAGTACTTC.

The rearrangement joins TRBV5-1 to TRBJ2-5; 7 positions agree with TRBD2. Unmatched junction bases numbered 19, after V lost 6 bases and J lost 5 bases. Germline CDR1 reads SGHRS; CDR2 reads YFSETQ. This CDR3 contains 17 residues. CDR3 amino acids: CASTSGIAGYGGETQYF. The CDR3, as DNA: TGCGCCAGCACCTCGGGGATAGCGGGTTATGGAGGGGAGACCCAGTACTTC. The full variable domain, rest sourced from reference TRBV5-1 and TRBJ2-5, is KAGVTQTPRYLIKTRGQQVTLSCSPISGHRSVSWYQQTPGQGLQFLFEYFSETQRNKGNFPGRFSGRQFSNSRSEMNVSTLELGDSALYLCASTSGIAGYGGETQYFGPGTRLLVL.

The chain links TRBV14 to TRBJ2-7, with D possibly being TRBD2 (6 bases). The CDR3 is 11 amino acids. V was clipped by 8 bases and J by 6 bases, with 11 bases between them. The germline V gene has CDR1 SGHDN and CDR2 FVKESK. CDR3 sequence (DNA): TGTGCCAGCGGGAGGTGGGTCGAGCAGTACTTC. It encodes CASGRWVEQYF.

The chain combines TRBV9 with TRBJ1-2; TRBD1 matches 8 bases. CDR1 is SGDLS, CDR2 YYNGEE, per germline. J gave up 7 bases and V 0 bases, and 5 bases lay outside the gene matches. The CDR3 covers 14 residues. The CDR3 DNA sequence: TGTGCCAGCAGCGTAGGGACAGGGTCTCTTGGCTACACCTTC. Translation: CASSVGTGSLGYTF.

The genes are TRBV19 and TRBJ1-5, with 8 bases lining up with TRBD1. Trimming removed 5 bases from V and 5 bases from J; junction bases left unmatched: 8. The V gene's germline CDR1 is LNHDA and CDR2 SQIVND (reference sequence). The CDR3 contains 15 residues. CDR3 amino acids: CASSPNPGGYQPQHF. CDR3 nucleotides: TGTGCCAGTAGTCCGAACCCAGGGGGCTATCAGCCCCAGCATTTT.

This chain uses TRBV29-1 with TRBJ2-3; 13 positions match TRBD2. Per the germline V gene, CDR1 is SQVTM and CDR2 is ANQGSEA. The CDR3 is 14 amino acids. V lost 4 bases to trimming and J lost 9 bases; unmatched junction nucleotides: 7. CDR3 region: CSVGTSGRSGTQYF. In nucleotides, the CDR3 is TGCAGCGTTGGGACTAGCGGGAGATCGGGCACGCAGTATTTT.

This clone was found once. The gene calls are TRBV5-4 and TRBJ1-1; D might be TRBD1 (5 bases). CDR1 is SGHNT and CDR2 is YYREEE in the germline V gene (reference sequence). V lost 7 bases and J 11 bases, leaving 24 bases between the germline ends. There are 14 residues in the CDR3. The CDR3 DNA reads as TGTGCCAGCCAGGTCTTATTAGGGGTAGGTCCGGCTTTCTTT. This gives the protein CASQVLLGVGPAFF.

The CDR3 here is CASSVLAYGINEQFF. For the CDR3, the DNA is TGTGCCAGCAGCGTCCTAGCGTACGGAATAAATGAGCAGTTCTTC. The chain uses TRBV9 and TRBJ2-1; perhaps TRBD2 as D (6 bases). The germline gives CDR1 SGDLS, CDR2 YYNGEE. The ends were cut back, 2 bases at V and 7 bases at J, with 16 bases in the middle. The CDR3 spans 15 residues. Using reference TRBV9 and TRBJ2-1 for the parts outside the CDR3, the full variable domain is DSGVTQTPKHLITATGQRVTLRCSPRSGDLSVYWYQQSLDQGLQFLIQYYNGEERAKGNILERFSAQQFPDLHSELNLSSLELGDSALYFCASSVLAYGINEQFFGPGTRLTVL.

Note on this clone: No conserved phenylalanine or tryptophan ends this CDR3, so it is likely a read error. This chain connects TRBV5-8 to TRBJ2-3; TRBD2 agrees at 15 bases. The germline V gene encodes CDR1 SGHTS and CDR2 YDEGEE. J was trimmed by 5 bases and V by 4 bases; bases with no gene match: 5. This CDR3 contains 16 residues. CDR3 sequence reads: CASSRGLAGGGDTQYV. The CDR3, as DNA: TGTGCCAGCAGCAGGGGACTAGCGGGAGGTGGAGATACGCAGTATGTT.

There are a few counts of this clone. V and J are TRBV10-3 and TRBJ2-7; unclear D gene. This CDR3 comprises 15 residues. V shed 0 bases and J shed 2 bases, with 11 bases lying between them. CDR1 ENHRY and CDR2 SYGVKD come from the germline V gene. The CDR3 nucleotides are TGTGCCATCAGTGAGTCGACACAGCTCACCTACGAGCAGTACTTC. Its protein is CAISESTQLTYEQYF.

The chain is built from TRBV5-1 and TRBJ1-4; maybe TRBD1 (5 bases). In germline, CDR1 is SGHRS, CDR2 YFSETQ. Trimming stripped 0 bases from V and 2 bases from J, with 11 bases between. The CDR3 contains 16 residues. CDR3 sequence (DNA): TGCGCCAGCAGCTTGGCGTTGACAGCGACTAATGAAAAACTGTTTTTT. Its translation is CASSLALTATNEKLFF.

The chain recombines TRBV28 with TRBJ1-2, with TRBD1 matching over 7 bases. Trimming took 6 bases from V and 7 from J; bases not matched to a gene: 11. The germline CDR1 and CDR2 sequences are MDHEN and SYDVKM. There are 14 residues in the CDR3. The CDR3 DNA reads as TGTGCCAGCAGCCAACCGACAGGGAGCGGTGGCTACACCTTC. It yields the protein CASSQPTGSGGYTF.

This clone has a handful of counts. The CDR3 here is CASLGGSLQETQYF. The DNA of the CDR3 is TGTGCCAGCCTGGGGGGGAGCCTCCAAGAGACCCAGTACTTC. The V and J genes are TRBV6-6 and TRBJ2-5; TRBD2 aligns across 7 bases. Per the germline V gene, CDR1 is MNHNY and CDR2 is SVGAGI (reference sequence). The V segment lost 8 bases and the J segment 1 base; nucleotides outside the gene matches: 7. CDR3 length equals 14 residues.

This clone was seen only once. This sequence joins TRBV5-4 and TRBJ1-4; 12 nucleotides line up with TRBD1. J was trimmed by 8 bases and V by 4 bases; bases with no gene match: 3. This CDR3 region has 14 residues. Germline V gene lookup returns CDR1 SGHNT and CDR2 YYREEE (reference sequence). CDR3 DNA sequence: TGTGCCAGCAGCGGGGACAGGGGGCGGGAAAAACTGTTTTTT. The encoded protein is CASSGDRGREKLFF.

This clone was detected only a few times. The genes are TRBV20-1 and TRBJ2-7; D gene ambiguous. This CDR3 is 11 amino acids long. Trimming shortened V by 6 bases and J by 7 bases, and 13 bases separated the two germline ends. The V gene's germline CDR1 is DFQATT and CDR2 SNEGSKA (reference sequence). The CDR3 coding sequence is TGCAGTGCCGCCAGGCGAGAGGAGCAGTACTTC. Protein product: CSAARREEQYF.